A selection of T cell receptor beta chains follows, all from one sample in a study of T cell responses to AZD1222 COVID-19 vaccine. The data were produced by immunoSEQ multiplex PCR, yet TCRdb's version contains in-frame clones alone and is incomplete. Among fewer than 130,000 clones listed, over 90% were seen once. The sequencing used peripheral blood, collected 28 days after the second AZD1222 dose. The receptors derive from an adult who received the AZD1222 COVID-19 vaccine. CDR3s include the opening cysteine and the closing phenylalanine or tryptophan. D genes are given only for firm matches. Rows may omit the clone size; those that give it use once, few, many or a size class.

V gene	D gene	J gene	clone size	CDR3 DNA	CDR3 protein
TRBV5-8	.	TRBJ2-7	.	TGTGCCAGCAGCTTGCAAGGGACTGACTCCTACGAGCAGTACTTC	CASSLQGTDSYEQYF
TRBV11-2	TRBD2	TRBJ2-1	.	TGTGCCAGCAGCTTAAGGGAGCGGGCTAGCGGGGGGAATGAGCAGTTCTTC	CASSLRERASGGNEQFF
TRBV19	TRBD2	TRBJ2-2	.	TGTGCCAGTAGTCCCTCAAGGACTAGCCTGAACACCGGGGAGCTGTTTTTT	CASSPSRTSLNTGELFF
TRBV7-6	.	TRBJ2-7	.	TGTGCCAGCAGCCTAAGGTCGGACGGATCGGCCGAGCAGTACTTC	CASSLRSDGSAEQYF
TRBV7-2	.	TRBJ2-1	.	TGTGCCAGCTGCGCCAGCTCCTACAATGAGCAGTTCTTC	CASCASSYNEQFF
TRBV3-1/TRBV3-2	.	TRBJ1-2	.	TGTGCCGGCAGCCAAGGTCATCCAGACCTCTATGGCTACACCTTC	CAGSQGHPDLYGYTF
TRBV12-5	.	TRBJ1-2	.	TGTGCTAGTGGTTTGGGCCCTGTGGGGGGCGATTCCTATGGCTACACCTTC	CASGLGPVGGDSYGYTF
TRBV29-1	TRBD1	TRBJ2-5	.	TGCAGCGTTGTCCTACCAGGGGGCCCAGAGACCCAGTACTTC	CSVVLPGGPETQYF
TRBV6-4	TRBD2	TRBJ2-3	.	TGTGCCAGCAGTGACTCTGCGGGAGGGCCGGGAGATACGCAGTATTTT	CASSDSAGGPGDTQYF
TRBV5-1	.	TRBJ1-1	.	TGCGCCAGCAGCGTGCAGGGATACAACACTGAAGCTTTCTTT	CASSVQGYNTEAFF
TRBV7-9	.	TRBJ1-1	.	TGTGCCAGCAGCTTTTGGGGAACTGAAGCTTTCTTT	CASSFWGTEAFF
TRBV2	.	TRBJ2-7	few	TGTGCCAGCAGGGAGGGAAGTGGTTACGAGCAGTACTTC	CASREGSGYEQYF
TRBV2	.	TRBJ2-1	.	TGTGCCAGCAGTGAAGGGTCTAGCGTCTATGAGCAGTTCTTC	CASSEGSSVYEQFF
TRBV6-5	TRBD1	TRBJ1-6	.	TGTGCCAGCACCGCGACAGGGAGGGACTCACCCCTCCACTTT	CASTATGRDSPLHF
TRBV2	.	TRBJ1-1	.	TGTGCCTGTACAGAGGGGAACACTGAAGCTTTCTTT	CACTEGNTEAFF
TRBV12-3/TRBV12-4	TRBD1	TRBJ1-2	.	TGTGCCAGCAGAACCGGGACAGGGTTTGGCTACACCTTC	CASRTGTGFGYTF